The clone carrying this T cell receptor beta chain appeared a few times. The authors' processing: Reference gene primer amplification gave estimated nucleated cell counts. Sequenced by immunoSEQ multiplex PCR; TCRdb stores in-frame clones only, minus some. D and trimming come from the DNA, and the V and J calls and clone size come from that table. The sample has about 260,000 clones, around 90% seen once; the top ten hold about 0.64%. The sample comes from a study of blood T cell repertoires in COVID-19. Study-wide context: Acute and convalescent COVID-19 samples came from the United States, Italy and Spain. PBMCs, B-cell-depleted T cells, or T cells were the source of the cDNA or gDNA that made up the material.

The CDR3 covers 14 residues. V gave up 5 bases and J gave up 8 bases, with 18 bases separating them. Germline V lookup: CDR1 SGHTA, CDR2 FQGNSA. The sequenced material came from peripheral blood. The V call is TRBV7-2, the J call TRBJ1-1; D call uncertain. The sequence came from a human donor in a cohort sampled during active COVID-19. The DNA of the CDR3 is TGTGCCAGCAGCCGGAGCCTAGAGGGCGGAGAAGCTTTCTTT. It specifies CASSRSLEGGEAFF.